The T cell receptor beta chain described here comes from a study of T cell changes during pregnancy in multiple sclerosis. Trimming took 4 bases from V and 3 from J; bases not matched to a gene: 5. Germline CDR1 reads LNHDA; CDR2 reads SQIVND (reference sequence). The CDR3 spans 15 residues. Profiling relied on immunoSEQ multiplex PCR, and the TCRdb table lists in-frame clones only, not all of them. The sample yields about 51,000 clones, 90% to 95% seen once. V gene TRBV19 combines with J gene TRBJ2-3, with 9 bases that match TRBD2. This receptor was obtained from a female donor with multiple sclerosis, enrolled in a pregnancy study. Sequencing used CD4+ T cells from peripheral blood mononuclear cells, obtained in the second trimester of pregnancy. CDR3 sequence: CASSSSGGPTDTQYF. The CDR3 DNA follows: TGTGCCAGTAGTAGTAGCGGGGGCCCTACAGATACGCAGTATTTT.